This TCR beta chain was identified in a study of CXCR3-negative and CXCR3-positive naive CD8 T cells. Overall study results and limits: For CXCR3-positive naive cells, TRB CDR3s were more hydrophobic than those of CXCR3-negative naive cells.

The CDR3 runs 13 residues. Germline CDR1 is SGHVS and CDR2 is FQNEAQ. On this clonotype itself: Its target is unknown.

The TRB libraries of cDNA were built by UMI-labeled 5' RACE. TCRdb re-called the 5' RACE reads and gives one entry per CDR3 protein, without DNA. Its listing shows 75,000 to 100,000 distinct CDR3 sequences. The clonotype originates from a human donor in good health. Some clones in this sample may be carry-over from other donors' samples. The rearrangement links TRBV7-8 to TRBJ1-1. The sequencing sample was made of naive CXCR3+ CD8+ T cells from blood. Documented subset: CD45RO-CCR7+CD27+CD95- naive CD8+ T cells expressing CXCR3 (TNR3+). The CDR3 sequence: CASSLHSSGEAFF.